This T cell receptor (beta chain) was recovered during a study of prognosis after radiotherapy for stage I lung cancer. For the study at large: While roughly 15 patients showed no significant progression after radiotherapy, a few developed distant metastases at a median of roughly seven months. Study observations and caveats: It is unknown whether the expanded TCR clones recognize the tumor.

The CDR3 extends over 13 amino acids. In germline, CDR1 is DFQATT, CDR2 SNEGSKA (reference sequence). With 3 bases removed from V and 3 bases from J, the gap between germline ends came to 8 bases. From genomic DNA, TCR beta CDR3 was amplified by two-round multiplex PCR. Initially, in first-round PCR, primers specific to each TRBV and TRBJ gene were used. In the second PCR round, amplification relied on universal primers. TCRdb passed the multiplex PCR reads through MiXCR, listing each CDR3 protein once. The sample yields nearly 25,000 distinct CDR3 sequences, around 34% seen once. Regarding this clonotype: Its specificity is unknown.

The rearrangement links TRBV20-1 to TRBJ2-2; D is unclear. This receptor was identified in a donor of 50 years or more with non-small cell lung cancer. This material consisted of PBMCs, taken before or after stereotactic body radiation therapy (not recorded which). As DNA, the CDR3 is TGCAGTGCTAGTCCCTCCGACACCGGGGAGCTGTTTTTT. Translated, it gives CSASPSDTGELFF.